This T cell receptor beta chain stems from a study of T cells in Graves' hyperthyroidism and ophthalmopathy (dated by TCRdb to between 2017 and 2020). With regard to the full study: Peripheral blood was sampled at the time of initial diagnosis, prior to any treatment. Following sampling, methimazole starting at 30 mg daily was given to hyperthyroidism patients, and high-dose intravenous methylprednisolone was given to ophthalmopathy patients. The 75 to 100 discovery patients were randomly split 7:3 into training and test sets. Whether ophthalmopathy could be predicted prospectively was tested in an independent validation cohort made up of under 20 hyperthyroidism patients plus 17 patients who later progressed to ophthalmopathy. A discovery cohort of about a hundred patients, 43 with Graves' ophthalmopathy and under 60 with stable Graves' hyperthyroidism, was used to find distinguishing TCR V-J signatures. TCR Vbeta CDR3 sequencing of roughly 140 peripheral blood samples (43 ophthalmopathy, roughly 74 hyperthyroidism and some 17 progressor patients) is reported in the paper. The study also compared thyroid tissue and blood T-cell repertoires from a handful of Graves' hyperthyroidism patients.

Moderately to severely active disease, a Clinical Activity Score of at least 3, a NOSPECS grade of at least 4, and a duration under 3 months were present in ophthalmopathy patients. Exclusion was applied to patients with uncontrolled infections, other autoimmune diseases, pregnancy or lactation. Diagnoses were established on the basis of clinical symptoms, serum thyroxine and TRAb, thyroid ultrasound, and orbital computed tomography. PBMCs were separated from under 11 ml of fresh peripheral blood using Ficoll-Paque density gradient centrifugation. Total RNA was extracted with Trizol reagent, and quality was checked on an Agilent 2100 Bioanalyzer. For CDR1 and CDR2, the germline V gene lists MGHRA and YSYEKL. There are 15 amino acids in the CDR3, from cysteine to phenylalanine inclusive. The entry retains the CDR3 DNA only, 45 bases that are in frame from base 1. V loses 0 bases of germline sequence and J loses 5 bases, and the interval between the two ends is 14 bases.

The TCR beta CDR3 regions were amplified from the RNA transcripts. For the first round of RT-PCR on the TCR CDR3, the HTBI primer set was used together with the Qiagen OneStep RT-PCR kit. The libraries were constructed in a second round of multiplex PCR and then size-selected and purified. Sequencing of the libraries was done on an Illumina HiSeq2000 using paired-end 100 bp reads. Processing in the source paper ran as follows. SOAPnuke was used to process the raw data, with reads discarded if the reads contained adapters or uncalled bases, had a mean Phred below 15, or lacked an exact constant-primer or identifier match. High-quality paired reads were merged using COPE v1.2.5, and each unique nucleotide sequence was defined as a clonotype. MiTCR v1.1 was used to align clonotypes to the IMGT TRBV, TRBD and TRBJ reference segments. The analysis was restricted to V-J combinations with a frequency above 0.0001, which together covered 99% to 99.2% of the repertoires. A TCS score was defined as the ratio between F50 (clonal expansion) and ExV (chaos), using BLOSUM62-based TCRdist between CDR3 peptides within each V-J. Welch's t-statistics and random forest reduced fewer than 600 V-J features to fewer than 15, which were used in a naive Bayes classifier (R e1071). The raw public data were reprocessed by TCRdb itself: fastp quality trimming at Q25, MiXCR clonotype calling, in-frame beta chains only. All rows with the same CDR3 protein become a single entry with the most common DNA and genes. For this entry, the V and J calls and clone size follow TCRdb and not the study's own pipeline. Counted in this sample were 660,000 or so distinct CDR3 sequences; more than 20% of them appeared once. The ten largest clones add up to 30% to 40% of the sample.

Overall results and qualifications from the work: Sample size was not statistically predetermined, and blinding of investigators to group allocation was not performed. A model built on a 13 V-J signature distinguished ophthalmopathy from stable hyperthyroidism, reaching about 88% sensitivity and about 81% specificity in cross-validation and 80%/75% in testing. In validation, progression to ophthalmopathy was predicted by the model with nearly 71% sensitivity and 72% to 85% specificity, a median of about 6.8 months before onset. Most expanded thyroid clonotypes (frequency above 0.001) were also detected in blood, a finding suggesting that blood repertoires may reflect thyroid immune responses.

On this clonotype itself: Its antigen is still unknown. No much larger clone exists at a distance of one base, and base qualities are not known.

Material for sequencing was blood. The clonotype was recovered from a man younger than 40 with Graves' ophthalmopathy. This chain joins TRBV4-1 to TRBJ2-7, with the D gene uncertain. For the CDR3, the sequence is CASSQERGIGDEQYF. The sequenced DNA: TGCGCCAGCAGCCAAGAGCGAGGCATTGGCGACGAGCAGTACTTC.